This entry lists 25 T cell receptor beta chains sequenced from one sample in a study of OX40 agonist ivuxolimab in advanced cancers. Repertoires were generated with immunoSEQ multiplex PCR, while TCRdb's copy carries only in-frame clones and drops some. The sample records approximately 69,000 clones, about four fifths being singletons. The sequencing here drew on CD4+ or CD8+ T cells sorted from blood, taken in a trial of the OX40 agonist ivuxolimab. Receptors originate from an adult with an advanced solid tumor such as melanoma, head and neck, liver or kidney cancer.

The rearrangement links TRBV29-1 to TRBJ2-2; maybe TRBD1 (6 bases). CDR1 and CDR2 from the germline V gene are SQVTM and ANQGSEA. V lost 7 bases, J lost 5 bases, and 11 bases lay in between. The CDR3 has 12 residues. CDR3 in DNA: TGCAGCGCCGAAAGGGGGACCGGGGAGCTGTTTTTT. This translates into CSAERGTGELFF.

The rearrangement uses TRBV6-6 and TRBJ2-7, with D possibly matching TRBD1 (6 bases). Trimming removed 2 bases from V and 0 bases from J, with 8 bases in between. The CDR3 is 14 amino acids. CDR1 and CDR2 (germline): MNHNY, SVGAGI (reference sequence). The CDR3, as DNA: TGTGCCAGCAGTTACGCGGACAGCTCCTACGAGCAGTACTTC. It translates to CASSYADSSYEQYF.

CDR3 loop: CASSLEQGGETQYF. CDR3 DNA: TGTGCCAGCAGCTTGGAACAGGGGGGAGAGACCCAGTACTTC. The chain recombines TRBV5-4 with TRBJ2-5; 8 nucleotides match TRBD1. V lost 0 bases to trimming and J lost 4 bases; unmatched junction nucleotides: 2. Germline CDR1 and CDR2: SGHNT and YYREEE (reference sequence). This CDR3 is 14 amino acids long.

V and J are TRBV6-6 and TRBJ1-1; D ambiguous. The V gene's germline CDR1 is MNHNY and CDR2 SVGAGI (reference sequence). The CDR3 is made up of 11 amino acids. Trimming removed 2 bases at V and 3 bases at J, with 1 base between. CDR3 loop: CASSYDTEAFF. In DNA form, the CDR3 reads TGTGCCAGCAGTTACGACACTGAAGCTTTCTTT.

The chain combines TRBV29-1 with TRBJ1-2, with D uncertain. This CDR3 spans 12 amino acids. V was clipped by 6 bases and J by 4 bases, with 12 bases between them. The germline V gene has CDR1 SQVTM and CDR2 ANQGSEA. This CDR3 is CSVADSLYGYTF. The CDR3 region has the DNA TGCAGCGTCGCCGATTCACTCTATGGCTACACCTTC.

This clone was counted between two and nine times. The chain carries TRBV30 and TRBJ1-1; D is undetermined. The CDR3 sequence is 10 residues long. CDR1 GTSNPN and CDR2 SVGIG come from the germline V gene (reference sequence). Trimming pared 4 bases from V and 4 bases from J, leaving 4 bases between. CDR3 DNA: TGTGCCTGGACGGTCACTGAAGCTTTCTTT. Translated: CAWTVTEAFF.

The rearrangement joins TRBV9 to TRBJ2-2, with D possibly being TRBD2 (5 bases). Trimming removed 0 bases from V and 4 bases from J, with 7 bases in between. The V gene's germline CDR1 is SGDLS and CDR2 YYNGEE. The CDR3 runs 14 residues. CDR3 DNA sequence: TGTGCCAGCAGCGTAGCGGGGAGCACCGGGGAGCTGTTTTTT. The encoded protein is CASSVAGSTGELFF.

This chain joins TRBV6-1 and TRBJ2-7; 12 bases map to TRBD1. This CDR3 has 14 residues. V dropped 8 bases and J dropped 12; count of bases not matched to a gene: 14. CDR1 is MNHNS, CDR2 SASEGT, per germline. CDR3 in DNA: TGTGCCAGCGGACGTGGGACAGGGGGCGTCTGGATGTACTTC. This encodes CASGRGTGGVWMYF.

CDR3 residues: CASFRQGSGNTIYF. CDR3 in DNA: TGTGCCAGTTTTAGACAGGGCTCTGGAAACACCATATATTTT. The chain uses TRBV19 and TRBJ1-3, with 7 nucleotides matching TRBD1. CDR1 and CDR2 (germline): LNHDA, SQIVND (reference sequence). The ends lost 8 bases at V and 0 bases at J; junction bases unmatched: 4. The CDR3 length is 14 residues.

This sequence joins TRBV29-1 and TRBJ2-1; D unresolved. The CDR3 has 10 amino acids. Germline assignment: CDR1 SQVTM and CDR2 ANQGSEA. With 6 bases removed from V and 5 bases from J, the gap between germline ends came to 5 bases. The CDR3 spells CSVHHNEQFF. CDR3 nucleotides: TGCAGCGTCCACCACAATGAGCAGTTCTTC.

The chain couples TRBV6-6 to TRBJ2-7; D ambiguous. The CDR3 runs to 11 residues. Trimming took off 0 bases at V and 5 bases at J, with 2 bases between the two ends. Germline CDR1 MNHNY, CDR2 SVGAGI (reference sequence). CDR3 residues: CASSYSNEQYF. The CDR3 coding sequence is TGTGCCAGCAGTTACTCGAACGAGCAGTACTTC.

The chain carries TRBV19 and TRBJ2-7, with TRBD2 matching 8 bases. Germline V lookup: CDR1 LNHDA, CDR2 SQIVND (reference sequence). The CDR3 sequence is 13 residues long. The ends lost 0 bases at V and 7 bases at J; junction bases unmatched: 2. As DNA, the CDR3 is TGTGCCAGTAGTATAGATCCTAGCGGGGAGCAGTACTTC. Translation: CASSIDPSGEQYF.

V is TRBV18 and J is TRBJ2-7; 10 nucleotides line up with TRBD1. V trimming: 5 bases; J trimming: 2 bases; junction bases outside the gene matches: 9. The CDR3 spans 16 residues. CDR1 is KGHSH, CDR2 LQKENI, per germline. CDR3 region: CASSMNRQGATYEQYF. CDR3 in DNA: TGTGCCAGCTCAATGAACCGACAGGGGGCGACCTACGAGCAGTACTTC.

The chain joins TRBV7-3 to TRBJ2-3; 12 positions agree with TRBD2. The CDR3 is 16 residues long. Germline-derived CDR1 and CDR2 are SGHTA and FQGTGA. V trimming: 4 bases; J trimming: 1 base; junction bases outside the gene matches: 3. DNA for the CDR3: TGTGCCAGCAGCTCGGGACTAGCGGGTGGCACAGATACGCAGTATTTT. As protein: CASSSGLAGGTDTQYF. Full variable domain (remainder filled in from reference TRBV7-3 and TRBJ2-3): GAGVSQTPSNKVTEKGKYVELRCDPISGHTALYWYRQSLGQGPEFLIYFQGTGAADDSGLPNDRFFAVRPEGSVSTLKIQRTERGDSAVYLCASSSGLAGGTDTQYFGPGTRLTVL.

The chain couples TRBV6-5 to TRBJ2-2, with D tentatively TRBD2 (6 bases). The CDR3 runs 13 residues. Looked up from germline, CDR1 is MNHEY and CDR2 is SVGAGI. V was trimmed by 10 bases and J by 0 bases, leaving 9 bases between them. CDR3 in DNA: TGTGCCACCCGGGACTCGAACACCGGGGAGCTGTTTTTT. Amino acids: CATRDSNTGELFF.

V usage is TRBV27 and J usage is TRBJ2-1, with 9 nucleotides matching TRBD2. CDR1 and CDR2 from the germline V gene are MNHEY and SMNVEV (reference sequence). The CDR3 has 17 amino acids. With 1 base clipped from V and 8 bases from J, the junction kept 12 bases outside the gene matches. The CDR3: CASSLLSLAGRADEQFF. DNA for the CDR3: TGTGCCAGCAGTTTATTATCTCTAGCGGGGAGAGCGGATGAGCAGTTCTTC.

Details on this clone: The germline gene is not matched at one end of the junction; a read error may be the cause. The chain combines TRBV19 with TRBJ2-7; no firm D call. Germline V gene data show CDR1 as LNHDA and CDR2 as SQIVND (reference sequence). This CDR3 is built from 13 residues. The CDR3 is CASSAGPSNEQYF. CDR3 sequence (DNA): TGTGCCAGTAGTGCCGGACCCTCCAACGAGCAGTACTTC.

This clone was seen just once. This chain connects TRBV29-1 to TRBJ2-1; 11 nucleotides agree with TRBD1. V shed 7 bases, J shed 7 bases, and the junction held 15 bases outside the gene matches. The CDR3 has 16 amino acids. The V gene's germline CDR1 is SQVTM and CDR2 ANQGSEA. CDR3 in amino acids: CSANLGGDRGGNEQFF. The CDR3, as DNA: TGCAGCGCCAACCTCGGAGGGGACAGGGGGGGGAATGAGCAGTTCTTC.

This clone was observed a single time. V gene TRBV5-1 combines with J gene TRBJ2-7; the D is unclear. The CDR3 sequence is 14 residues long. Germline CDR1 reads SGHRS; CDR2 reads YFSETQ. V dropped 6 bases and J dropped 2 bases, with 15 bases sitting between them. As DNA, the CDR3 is TGCGCCAGCAACAACTACGACCCTACCTACGAGCAGTACTTC. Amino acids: CASNNYDPTYEQYF.

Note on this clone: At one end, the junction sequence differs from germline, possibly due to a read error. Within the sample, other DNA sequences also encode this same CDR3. The CDR3 nucleotides are TGTGCCATCAGCGAGTTACAGGGGAACACTGAAGCTTTCTTT. This codes for CAISELQGNTEAFF. V usage is TRBV10-3 and J usage is TRBJ1-1; perhaps TRBD1 as D (6 bases). CDR1 and CDR2 (germline): ENHRY, SYGVKD. This CDR3 spans 14 amino acids.

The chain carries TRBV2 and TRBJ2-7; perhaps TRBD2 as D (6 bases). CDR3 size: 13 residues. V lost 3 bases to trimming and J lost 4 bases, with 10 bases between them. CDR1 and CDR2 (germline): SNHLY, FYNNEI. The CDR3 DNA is TGTGCCAGCAGTGACTTGCGGGAATACGAGCAGTACTTC. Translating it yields CASSDLREYEQYF.

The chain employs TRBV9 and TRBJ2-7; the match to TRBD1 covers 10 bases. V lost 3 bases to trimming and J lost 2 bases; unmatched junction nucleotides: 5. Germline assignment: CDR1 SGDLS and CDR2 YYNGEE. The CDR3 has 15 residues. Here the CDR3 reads CASSAGTGDTYEQYF. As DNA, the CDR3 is TGTGCCAGCAGCGCGGGGACAGGGGATACCTACGAGCAGTACTTC.

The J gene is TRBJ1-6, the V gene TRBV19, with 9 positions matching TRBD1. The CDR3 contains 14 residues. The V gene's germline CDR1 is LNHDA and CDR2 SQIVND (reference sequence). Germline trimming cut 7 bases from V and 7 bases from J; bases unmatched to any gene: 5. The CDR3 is CASTAQGANSPLHF. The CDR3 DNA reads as TGTGCCAGTACCGCACAGGGGGCGAATTCACCCCTCCACTTT.

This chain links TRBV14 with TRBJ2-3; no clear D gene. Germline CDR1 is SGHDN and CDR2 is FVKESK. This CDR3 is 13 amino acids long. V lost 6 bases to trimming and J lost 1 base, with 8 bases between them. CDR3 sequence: CASRRGGTDTQYF. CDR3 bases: TGTGCCAGCAGACGTGGGGGCACAGATACGCAGTATTTT.

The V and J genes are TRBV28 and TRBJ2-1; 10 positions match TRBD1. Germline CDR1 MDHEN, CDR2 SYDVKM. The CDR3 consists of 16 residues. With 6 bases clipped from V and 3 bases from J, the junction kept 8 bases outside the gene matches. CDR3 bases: TGTGCCAGCAGCTACGCCGGGACAGGGGTCTACAATGAGCAGTTCTTC. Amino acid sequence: CASSYAGTGVYNEQFF.